This T cell receptor beta chain was sequenced for a study of OX40 agonist ivuxolimab in advanced cancers. Turning to the study itself: Patients were dosed intravenously with ivuxolimab at 0.01 to 10 mg/kg every 2 weeks. Three patients responded partially, comprising one with hepatocellular carcinoma and two with cutaneous melanoma. General study results and limits: Clonal expansion from baseline to week 6 occurred in both CD4+ and CD8+ T cells.

The V gene lost 5 bases and the J gene lost 6 bases, with 10 bases spanning the gap. The CDR3 is 12 residues long. Germline V CDR1 and CDR2: SGHVS, FQNEAQ. TCRdb's copy holds only in-frame clones and misses some; the assay was immunoSEQ multiplex PCR. The table shows fewer than 25,000 clones, with 73% occurring only once. A note on this clone: Its antigen is unknown.

The rearrangement uses TRBV7-8 and TRBJ1-1; D not certain. This sequence originates from an adult with an advanced solid tumor such as melanoma, head and neck, liver or kidney cancer. Sequenced material: CD4+ or CD8+ T cells sorted from blood, taken in a trial of the OX40 agonist ivuxolimab. The CDR3 loop reads CASSHREPEAFF. Here the CDR3 DNA reads TGTGCCAGCAGCCACCGGGAGCCTGAAGCTTTCTTT.